The 13 T cell receptor beta chains below were found in one sample sequenced in a study of shared clonotypes between healthy human individuals. Data came from immunoSEQ multiplex PCR; TCRdb stores just in-frame clones and leaves some out. Of millions of clones in the sample, over 90% were seen once. Sample: naive CD4+ T cells from PBMCs. Subset of the sample: CD45RA+ positively selected. The receptors were gathered from a man aged 18 to 29 in good health. Some clones in this sample may be carry-over from other donors' samples.

The chain uses TRBV7-8 and TRBJ1-2; D ambiguous. Trimming stripped 1 base from V and 11 bases from J, with 20 bases between. Germline CDR1 reads SGHVS; CDR2 reads FQNEAQ. There are 15 residues in the CDR3. The CDR3 DNA sequence: TGTGCCAGCAGCTTAGATGGGCTGATCCTCTCGGGTTACACCTTC. Its protein product is CASSLDGLILSGYTF.

A note on this clone: This CDR3 is also generated by other DNA sequences in the sample. The chain carries TRBV6-1 and TRBJ2-1, with 12 nucleotides matching TRBD2. The CDR3 is 14 amino acids. Germline V gene data show CDR1 as MNHNS and CDR2 as SASEGT. V trimming: 8 bases; J trimming: 5 bases; junction bases outside the gene matches: 4. The CDR3 DNA reads TGTGCCAGCCGTCGACTAGCGGGAGACAATGAGCAGTTCTTC. Encoded protein: CASRRLAGDNEQFF.

Remarks on this clone: This sample also contains other DNA sequences that code for the same CDR3. This chain uses TRBV5-1 with TRBJ2-2; 8 bases line up with TRBD2. V lost 3 bases, J lost 0 bases, and 4 bases stayed unmatched. The CDR3 is made up of 16 amino acids. The germline V gene has CDR1 SGHRS and CDR2 YFSETQ. The DNA of the CDR3 is TGCGCCAGCAGCTCATTAGCGGGGCCGAACACCGGGGAGCTGTTTTTT. Translated: CASSSLAGPNTGELFF.

This clone was picked up one time. J is TRBJ1-5 and V is TRBV28; no definite D call. Germline CDR1 reads MDHEN; CDR2 reads SYDVKM. The V end lost 4 bases, the J end lost 0 bases, and 16 bases lay between the germline ends. The CDR3 contains 17 residues. The CDR3 bases are TGTGCCAGCAGTTCCTTAGGCAGTTACTATAGCAATCAGCCCCAGCATTTT. This encodes CASSSLGSYYSNQPQHF.

This clone has only one observation. Other DNA sequences within the sample encode an identical CDR3. The chain carries TRBV5-8 and TRBJ2-7; 10 bases map to TRBD1. CDR3 size: 14 residues. CDR1 and CDR2 from the germline V gene are SGHTS and YDEGEE. V was clipped by 4 bases and J by 3 bases; unmatched bases: 4. The CDR3 loop reads CASSLGQGGYEQYF. CDR3 bases: TGTGCCAGCAGCCTCGGACAGGGGGGCTACGAGCAGTACTTC.

On this clone itself: At the DNA level, this CDR3 is encoded by other sequences in the same sample as well. V is TRBV5-8 and J is TRBJ2-1; D is unresolved. The V and J ends lost 0 bases and 0 bases respectively, with 7 bases between them. The CDR3 sequence is 15 residues long. The V gene's germline CDR1 is SGHTS and CDR2 YDEGEE. In nucleotides, the CDR3 is TGTGCCAGCAGCTTGGCGGGTGTCTCCTACAATGAGCAGTTCTTC. Residues: CASSLAGVSYNEQFF.

CDR3 loop: CAWSQWGEEGYTF. The CDR3 DNA reads TGTGCCTGGAGCCAATGGGGGGAGGAGGGCTACACCTTC. The chain carries TRBV30 and TRBJ1-2; the D gene is possibly TRBD1 (5 bases). The CDR3 sequence is 13 residues long. V was pared by 3 bases and J by 8 bases, with 16 bases between. In germline, CDR1 is GTSNPN, CDR2 SVGIG (reference sequence).

Concerning this clone itself: The sample holds other DNA sequences that translate to the same CDR3. The genes are TRBV5-1 and TRBJ2-1; 7 bases are shared with TRBD1. CDR3 length equals 16 residues. Germline V gene data show CDR1 as SGHRS and CDR2 as YFSETQ. Losses at the gene ends were 0 bases for V and 1 base for J; bases not matched to a gene: 4. In nucleotides, the CDR3 is TGCGCCAGCAGCTTGGCCCCAGGGGGATCCTACAATGAGCAGTTCTTC. Protein product: CASSLAPGGSYNEQFF.

The chain carries TRBV6-1 and TRBJ1-4; 10 positions agree with TRBD1. CDR1 and CDR2 from the germline V gene are MNHNS and SASEGT. The CDR3 length is 14 residues. J gave up 8 bases and V 7 bases, and 7 bases lay outside the gene matches. The CDR3 protein is CASMGGTGEEKLFF. DNA for the CDR3: TGTGCCAGCATGGGGGGGACAGGGGAAGAAAAACTGTTTTTT.

The gene calls are TRBV7-9 and TRBJ1-2; no clear D. The CDR3 has 13 residues. Per germline, CDR1 SEHNR and CDR2 FQNEAQ (reference sequence). V dropped 5 bases and J dropped 8 bases, with 15 bases sitting between them. CDR3 bases: TGTGCCAGCAGCCTTCCGGGAGGCGCGGGCTACACCTTC. Encoded protein: CASSLPGGAGYTF.

This clone was detected once. The rearrangement uses TRBV5-3 and TRBJ1-1; maybe TRBD1 (6 bases). TRBV5-3 is known as an ORF, though its function is uncertain. V lost 3 bases to trimming and J lost 1 base, with 10 bases between them. This CDR3 spans 14 amino acids. CDR3 region: CARSSGGRNTEAFF. The CDR3 DNA reads TGTGCCAGAAGCTCCGGGGGCAGGAACACTGAAGCTTTCTTT.

The chain joins TRBV19 to TRBJ2-3, with a tentative D call TRBD2 (7 bases). V shed 4 bases and J shed 5 bases, with 16 bases lying between them. CDR3 length: 15 amino acids. The germline CDR1 and CDR2 sequences are LNHDA and SQIVND (reference sequence). The DNA of the CDR3 is TGTGCCAGTAGTAACGGGGGGCTCCCGATAGATACGCAGTATTTT. Amino acid sequence: CASSNGGLPIDTQYF.

This chain uses TRBV29-1 with TRBJ1-4; D ambiguous. Germline lookup yields CDR1 SQVTM and CDR2 ANQGSEA. This CDR3 is built from 11 residues. Deletions cut 0 bases from V and 8 bases from J, with 4 bases between. The DNA for the CDR3 is TGCAGCGTTGAAGATCGGGAAAAACTGTTTTTT. Its protein product is CSVEDREKLFF.